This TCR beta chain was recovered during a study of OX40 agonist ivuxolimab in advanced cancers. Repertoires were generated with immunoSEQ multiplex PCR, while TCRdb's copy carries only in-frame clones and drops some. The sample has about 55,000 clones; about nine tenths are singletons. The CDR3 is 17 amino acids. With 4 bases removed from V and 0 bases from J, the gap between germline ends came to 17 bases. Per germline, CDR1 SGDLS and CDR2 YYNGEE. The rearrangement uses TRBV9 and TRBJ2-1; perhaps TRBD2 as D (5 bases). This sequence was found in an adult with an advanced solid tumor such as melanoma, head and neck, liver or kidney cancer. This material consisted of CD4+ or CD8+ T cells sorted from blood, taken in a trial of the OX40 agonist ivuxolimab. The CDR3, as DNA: TGTGCCAGCAGCCCAGGACTTTTCCCGAGCTCCTACAATGAGCAGTTCTTC. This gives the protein CASSPGLFPSSYNEQFF.